The 25 T cell receptor beta chains below were found in one sample sequenced in a study of CD8 T cells in Susac syndrome. RNA, at about 0.45 to 1 ug, was reverse transcribed with random hexamers. Each CDR3 protein gets one entry after TCRdb re-called the immunoSEQ multiplex PCR reads with MiXCR. The table lists under 80,000 distinct CDR3 sequences, around 96% of them singletons. Specimen: CD8+ T cells from PBMCs. These receptors were taken from a human donor with multiple sclerosis.

This clonotype came up once. This sequence joins TRBV12-3 or TRBV12-4 and TRBJ2-2; possibly TRBD2 for D (7 bases). The germline V and J ends were trimmed by 7 bases and 4 bases, with 13 bases remaining between them. The length of the CDR3 is 14 residues. DNA of the CDR3: TGTGCCAGCACCGGGGGGCTCCCCACCGGGGAGCTGTTTTTT. Protein sequence: CASTGGLPTGELFF.

The genes are TRBV3-1 and TRBJ2-4, with 7 positions matching TRBD1. Germline loops: CDR1 LGHDT, CDR2 YNNKEL (reference sequence). This CDR3 region has 16 residues. J lost 3 bases, V lost 0 bases, and 5 bases had no gene match. The CDR3 region is CASSQEGQVVKNIQYF. For the CDR3, the DNA is TGTGCCAGCAGCCAAGAAGGACAGGTAGTCAAAAACATTCAGTACTTC.

The CDR3 nucleotides read TGTGCCAGCAGCTCGCCCGGACTAGCGGGGATCGAAGGGACCCAGTACTTC. This sequence encodes CASSSPGLAGIEGTQYF. This chain uses TRBV27 with TRBJ2-5; 12 nucleotides align to TRBD2. Per the germline V gene, CDR1 is MNHEY and CDR2 is SMNVEV (reference sequence). This CDR3 is built from 17 residues. Unmatched junction bases numbered 15, after V lost 6 bases and J lost 7 bases.

The J gene is TRBJ1-1, the V gene TRBV14; the D is unclear. V lost 0 bases, J lost 3 bases, and 8 bases lay in between. Germline V CDR1 and CDR2: SGHDN, FVKESK. This CDR3 contains 14 residues. CDR3 region: CASSQDNEYTEAFF. In nucleotides, the CDR3 is TGTGCCAGCAGCCAAGATAACGAATACACTGAAGCTTTCTTT.

The genes are TRBV3-1 and TRBJ2-3; possible D gene TRBD1, 5 bases. V shed 8 bases and J shed 5 bases, with 8 bases lying between them. The length of the CDR3 is 11 residues. Germline CDR1 and CDR2: LGHDT and YNNKEL (reference sequence). The CDR3 region is CASDQGDTQYF. CDR3 sequence (DNA): TGTGCCAGCGACCAGGGAGATACGCAGTATTTT.

This chain connects TRBV27 to TRBJ2-7; the match to TRBD2 covers 8 bases. Germline V lookup: CDR1 MNHEY, CDR2 SMNVEV (reference sequence). J was trimmed by 3 bases and V by 4 bases; bases with no gene match: 11. The CDR3 spans 16 residues. The CDR3 loop is CASSSFSSGSIYEQYF. CDR3 coding DNA: TGTGCCAGCAGTTCCTTCTCCAGCGGGAGTATCTACGAGCAGTACTTC.

J is TRBJ2-7 and V is TRBV30; 7 nucleotides match TRBD2. The germline V gene has CDR1 GTSNPN and CDR2 SVGIG (reference sequence). V shed 4 bases, J shed 6 bases, and the junction held 18 bases outside the gene matches. The CDR3 is 16 residues long. CDR3 nucleotides: TGTGCCTGGAATGTCCGCGACGGGAGGTCCACCGGCGAGCAGTACTTC. Its protein is CAWNVRDGRSTGEQYF.

The V gene is TRBV18, the J gene TRBJ2-3, with D perhaps TRBD1 (6 bases). In germline, CDR1 is KGHSH, CDR2 LQKENI. The length of the CDR3 is 17 residues. The germline V and J ends were trimmed by 11 bases and 6 bases, with 30 bases remaining between them. CDR3 nucleotide sequence: TGTGCCTCACTCAGCCCGGGACACCTCAAATCCACCGATACGCAGTATTTT. Translated, it gives CASLSPGHLKSTDTQYF. Full variable domain (outside the CDR3, taken from reference TRBV18 and TRBJ2-3): NAGVMQNPRHLVRRRGQEARLRCSPMKGHSHVYWYRQLPEEGLKFMVYLQKENIIDESGMPKERFSAEFPKEGPSILRIQQVVRGDSAAYFCASLSPGHLKSTDTQYFGPGTRLTVL.

J is TRBJ2-1 and V is TRBV6-5; 10 nucleotides align to TRBD2. CDR3 length equals 16 residues. Germline V gene sequence: CDR1 MNHEY, CDR2 SVGAGI. V lost 0 bases to trimming and J lost 7 bases; unmatched junction nucleotides: 6. This CDR3 reads CASSYSRLAGENEQFF. The DNA for the CDR3 is TGTGCCAGCAGTTACTCGAGGCTAGCGGGAGAGAATGAGCAGTTCTTC.

In the case of this clonotype: The junction shows a germline mismatch at one end, possibly a read error. The J gene is TRBJ2-5, the V gene TRBV7-7; 7 positions match TRBD2. This CDR3 contains 17 residues. Germline loops: CDR1 SSHAT, CDR2 FNYEAQ (reference sequence). This CDR3 is CASSPEDTRGGQETQYF. For the CDR3, the DNA is TGTGCTAGCAGCCCCGAGGACACTCGCGGGGGACAAGAGACCCAGTACTTC.

This chain connects TRBV9 to TRBJ2-7, with TRBD1 matching 8 bases. The CDR3 totals 15 residues. The junction had 5 bases not matched to a gene; V was cut back by 3 bases and J by 0 bases. The germline CDR1 and CDR2 sequences are SGDLS and YYNGEE. The CDR3 sequence is CASSAQGVASYEQYF. The CDR3 DNA is TGTGCCAGCAGCGCACAGGGGGTTGCCTCCTACGAGCAGTACTTC.

The chain has TRBV20-1 and TRBJ2-6; D is perhaps TRBD1 (6 bases). V was shortened by 5 bases and J by 4 bases, with 12 bases between the two germline ends. The CDR3 has 14 residues. Germline V lookup: CDR1 DFQATT, CDR2 SNEGSKA (reference sequence). CDR3 loop: CSALQGSGANVLTF. Here the CDR3 DNA reads TGCAGTGCTTTACAGGGCTCCGGGGCCAACGTCCTGACTTTC.

The V call is TRBV4-3, the J call TRBJ2-3; D might be TRBD2 (5 bases). Per germline, CDR1 LGHNA and CDR2 YSLEER. This CDR3 region has 19 residues. The ends were cut back, 0 bases at V and 4 bases at J, with 23 bases in the middle. The CDR3 DNA reads as TGCGCCAGCAGCCAAGATCCGAGCGGAGGCCCTTCTCTGGCAGATACGCAGTATTTT. It yields the protein CASSQDPSGGPSLADTQYF.

The chain carries TRBV5-4 and TRBJ2-3; maybe TRBD2 (5 bases). This CDR3 is built from 14 residues. Germline CDR1 SGHNT, CDR2 YYREEE (reference sequence). Trimming removed 1 base from V and 7 bases from J, with 13 bases in between. Here the CDR3 reads CASSLTDEGNTQYF. The CDR3, as DNA: TGTGCCAGCAGCTTGACCGACGAGGGAAATACGCAGTATTTT.

This chain connects TRBV12-3 or TRBV12-4 to TRBJ2-4, with D unclear. Trimming cost V 5 bases and J 6 bases, with 14 bases left between them. This CDR3 is built from 14 residues. CDR3 sequence: CASSPREFGNIQYF. The CDR3 nucleotides are TGTGCCAGCAGTCCTAGGGAATTTGGAAACATTCAGTACTTC.

V usage is TRBV20-1 and J usage is TRBJ2-7; TRBD2 is a possible D gene (5 bases). The CDR3 is 13 amino acids. Trimming shortened V by 2 bases and J by 2 bases, and 10 bases separated the two germline ends. CDR1 and CDR2 (germline): DFQATT, SNEGSKA (reference sequence). The CDR3, as DNA: TGCAGTGCTAGATCTTCCGGGACCTACGAGCAGTACTTC. This gives the protein CSARSSGTYEQYF.

The chain uses TRBV6-2 or TRBV6-3 and TRBJ1-2, with TRBD1 matching over 7 bases. Looked up from germline, CDR1 is MNHEY and CDR2 is SVGEGT. Trimming at V came to 5 bases and at J to 6 bases, leaving 12 bases not matched to a gene. The CDR3 totals 15 residues. This CDR3 reads CASSASPTGPHGYTF. CDR3 sequence (DNA): TGTGCCAGCAGTGCTTCACCGACAGGGCCTCATGGCTACACCTTC.

The rearrangement joins TRBV4-1 to TRBJ2-3, with D perhaps TRBD2 (5 bases). The V end was cut by 4 bases, the J end by 6 bases, with 11 bases between. The germline V gene has CDR1 MGHRA and CDR2 YSYEKL. The CDR3 loop spans 13 amino acids. The CDR3 sequence: CASSPEGSDTQYF. CDR3 nucleotides: TGCGCCAGCAGCCCAGAGGGATCTGATACGCAGTATTTT.

This chain connects TRBV7-2 to TRBJ1-2; D not certain. CDR1 is SGHTA, CDR2 FQGNSA, per germline. The length of the CDR3 is 14 residues. V shed 6 bases and J shed 8 bases, with 19 bases lying between them. DNA of the CDR3: TGTGCCAGCAGGCTGGGGAGGGTGGAAGAGGGCTACACCTTC. This gives the protein CASRLGRVEEGYTF. Full variable domain (missing parts from reference TRBV7-2 and TRBJ1-2): GAGVSQSPSNKVTEKGKDVELRCDPISGHTALYWYRQSLGQGLEFLIYFQGNSAPDKSGLPSDRFSAERTGGSVSTLTIQRTQQEDSAVYLCASRLGRVEEGYTFGSGTRLTVV.

The V and J genes are TRBV12-3 or TRBV12-4 and TRBJ1-4; D is uncertain. Trimming removed 2 bases at V and 6 bases at J, with 10 bases between. CDR3 length: 14 amino acids. Here the CDR3 reads CASSLSAPDEKLFF. The CDR3 region has the DNA TGTGCCAGCAGTTTATCGGCTCCCGATGAAAAACTGTTTTTT.

The genes are TRBV5-5 and TRBJ2-7; 8 positions agree with TRBD1. The V segment lost 4 bases and the J segment 1 base; nucleotides outside the gene matches: 10. The CDR3 runs to 16 residues. The germline V gene has CDR1 SGHKS and CDR2 YYEKEE (reference sequence). CDR3 in amino acids: CASSVTPGTGSYEQYF. The CDR3 region has the DNA TGTGCCAGCAGCGTTACACCCGGGACAGGATCCTACGAGCAGTACTTC. The full variable domain, rest sourced from reference TRBV5-5 and TRBJ2-7, is DAGVTQSPTHLIKTRGQQVTLRCSPISGHKSVSWYQQVLGQGPQFIFQYYEKEERGRGNFPDRFSARQFPNYSSELNVNALLLGDSALYLCASSVTPGTGSYEQYFGPGTRLTVT.

The CDR3 spells CASSSYNSYEQYF. The CDR3 DNA is TGTGCCAGCAGTAGTTACAATTCCTACGAGCAGTACTTC. The rearrangement joins TRBV27 to TRBJ2-7; D unclear. The CDR3 has 13 amino acids. Trimming cost V 5 bases and J 1 base, with 9 bases left between them. The V gene's germline CDR1 is MNHEY and CDR2 SMNVEV (reference sequence).

The V and J genes are TRBV2 and TRBJ1-1; 8 bases align to TRBD1. After removal of 3 bases from V and 3 bases from J, the junction contained 9 bases not matched to a gene. This CDR3 has 16 amino acids. Germline V gene data show CDR1 as SNHLY and CDR2 as FYNNEI. CDR3 in DNA: TGTGCCAGCAGTGACCCCCTCAGGGGGCGGGACACTGAAGCTTTCTTT. This codes for CASSDPLRGRDTEAFF.

This chain connects TRBV18 to TRBJ1-2; TRBD1 agrees at 7 bases. The CDR3 spans 15 residues. CDR1 and CDR2 from the germline V gene are KGHSH and LQKENI. V gave up 3 bases and J gave up 4 bases; unmatched junction bases: 8. CDR3 coding DNA: TGTGCCAGCTCACCGCCCGTGGGGACAGTCTATGGCTACACCTTC. Its translation: CASSPPVGTVYGYTF.

The chain recombines TRBV13 with TRBJ2-5, with D uncertain. The CDR3 runs to 16 residues. The germline V gene has CDR1 PRHDT and CDR2 FYEKMQ (reference sequence). With 5 bases removed from V and 2 bases from J, the gap between germline ends came to 18 bases. CDR3 sequence (DNA): TGTGCCAGCAGCCTACGTAGTCGGGTATCTCAAGAGACCCAGTACTTC. Translation: CASSLRSRVSQETQYF.